This passage covers 17 T cell receptor beta chains from one sample sequenced in a study of T cells after yellow fever vaccination. TCRdb re-called the 5' RACE reads through MiXCR, storing one row per CDR3 protein. The sample contains hundreds of thousands of distinct CDR3 sequences, 13% of which appear only once. Sample: PBMCs, taken on the day of the yellow fever booster vaccination. These receptors originate from a man aged 25-40 years who received the YFV17D yellow fever vaccine.

This rearrangement joins TRBV5-1 to TRBJ1-1; D perhaps matches TRBD1 (6 bases). The V gene's germline CDR1 is SGHRS and CDR2 YFSETQ. This CDR3 contains 14 residues. Trimming cost V 7 bases and J 4 bases, with 17 bases left between them. The CDR3 is CASGLGGLGTEAFF. In DNA, the CDR3 is TGCGCCAGCGGCCTTGGGGGCCTCGGCACTGAAGCTTTCTTT.

The genes are TRBV12-3 or TRBV12-4 and TRBJ2-3; D might be TRBD2 (5 bases). There are 15 residues in the CDR3. Between the trimmed V and J ends, which lost 3 bases and 2 bases, there was a span of 12 bases. DNA for the CDR3: TGTGCCAGCAGTTTGGAGGTTAGCGTCACAGATACGCAGTATTTT. It is translated as CASSLEVSVTDTQYF.

The rearrangement uses TRBV12-3 or TRBV12-4 and TRBJ1-4; 7 bases line up with TRBD1. The junction had 4 bases not matched to a gene; V was cut back by 5 bases and J by 7 bases. CDR3 length equals 13 residues. The CDR3, as DNA: TGTGCCAGCAGTATGACAGGGACTGAAAAACTGTTTTTT. Protein sequence: CASSMTGTEKLFF.

This chain connects TRBV7-3 to TRBJ2-6; D gene unclear. Germline CDR1 SGHTA, CDR2 FQGTGA. The CDR3 is 14 residues long. Trimming cost V 2 bases and J 12 bases, with 14 bases left between them. CDR3 in amino acids: CASSLGVGLGVLTF. The DNA for the CDR3 is TGTGCCAGCAGCTTAGGCGTCGGTCTTGGCGTCCTGACTTTC.

In its sample, this clonotype was seen a few times. The chain carries TRBV20-1 and TRBJ1-1; no clear D gene. Trimming cost V 4 bases and J 3 bases, with 12 bases left between them. Germline V CDR1 and CDR2: DFQATT, SNEGSKA (reference sequence). The CDR3 sequence is 13 residues long. CDR3 nucleotides: TGCAGTGCTACGAGGCGGTTATACACTGAAGCTTTCTTT. It yields the protein CSATRRLYTEAFF.

This clonotype was recorded a few times. The chain links TRBV10-3 to TRBJ2-2, with 10 bases fitting TRBD2. The junction had 13 bases not matched to a gene; V was cut back by 4 bases and J by 5 bases. The length of the CDR3 is 18 residues. Germline values: CDR1 ENHRY, CDR2 SYGVKD. CDR3 coding DNA: TGTGCCATCAGTGCCCGATTGGCTAGCGGGAGAGTGACCGGGGAGCTGTTTTTT. This codes for CAISARLASGRVTGELFF.

This chain joins TRBV7-2 and TRBJ1-2; D gene uncertain. The V gene lost 3 bases and the J gene lost 8 bases, with 13 bases spanning the gap. The CDR3 runs to 13 residues. The germline V gene has CDR1 SGHTA and CDR2 FQGNSA. The CDR3 loop is CASSFPGRGGYTF. CDR3 nucleotides: TGTGCCAGCAGCTTCCCGGGCCGTGGAGGCTACACCTTC.

The chain has TRBV6-5 and TRBJ2-3; a weak D match, TRBD1 (5 bases). V lost 5 bases and J lost 5, with 8 bases in between. Germline lookup yields CDR1 MNHEY and CDR2 SVGAGI. The CDR3 totals 12 residues. DNA for the CDR3: TGTGCCAGCAGTGAGCAGGGAGATACGCAGTATTTT. It codes for CASSEQGDTQYF.

This clonotype was observed a few times. V gene TRBV11-2 combines with J gene TRBJ2-1; weak D call: TRBD2 (8 bases). The CDR3 loop spans 14 amino acids. V lost 5 bases, J lost 9 bases, and 17 bases lay in between. Germline CDR1 and CDR2: SGHAT and FQNNGV. The CDR3 sequence is CASSQTGAGGEQFF. CDR3 in DNA: TGTGCCAGCAGCCAAACAGGGGCGGGAGGTGAGCAGTTCTTC.

This clonotype was found a few times. This chain links TRBV3-1 with TRBJ1-1; D call uncertain. This CDR3 is built from 11 residues. In germline, CDR1 is LGHDT, CDR2 YNNKEL (reference sequence). Trimming removed 3 bases at V and 8 bases at J, with 7 bases between. The DNA for the CDR3 is TGTGCCAGCAGCCAGGCCGGGGAAGCTTTCTTT. The encoded protein is CASSQAGEAFF.

This clonotype was counted between two and nine times. This rearrangement joins TRBV9 to TRBJ2-1; 7 positions agree with TRBD2. The germline V gene encodes CDR1 SGDLS and CDR2 YYNGEE. V trimming: 0 bases; J trimming: 1 base; junction bases outside the gene matches: 7. The length of the CDR3 is 17 residues. In nucleotides, the CDR3 is TGTGCCAGCAGCGTAGGTGCGGGAGAGTATTCCTACAATGAGCAGTTCTTC. Translating gives CASSVGAGEYSYNEQFF.

This clonotype was seen only a few times. The chain recombines TRBV6-1 with TRBJ1-1, with D unresolved. Germline V gene data show CDR1 as MNHNS and CDR2 as SASEGT. V was shortened by 7 bases and J by 0 bases, with 12 bases between the two germline ends. The CDR3 contains 14 residues. DNA of the CDR3: TGTGCCAGCATCCCCCGGCAGATGAACACTGAAGCTTTCTTT. This gives the protein CASIPRQMNTEAFF.

This chain connects TRBV7-9 to TRBJ2-5; D remains ambiguous. Trimming left V 6 bases short and J 4 bases short, with 12 bases between. The germline CDR1 and CDR2 sequences are SEHNR and FQNEAQ (reference sequence). This CDR3 is built from 13 residues. CDR3 sequence reads: CASSSFVGETQYF. The CDR3 region has the DNA TGTGCCAGCAGTTCATTTGTTGGAGAGACCCAGTACTTC.

In this sample, this clonotype turned up a few times. The chain is built from TRBV20-1 and TRBJ2-1, with TRBD2 matching 7 bases. J was trimmed by 2 bases and V by 3 bases; bases with no gene match: 7. The CDR3 runs to 15 residues. Per the germline V gene, CDR1 is DFQATT and CDR2 is SNEGSKA (reference sequence). The CDR3 coding sequence is TGCAGTGCTAGTTTGGGGGAGGGCCCCTACAATGAGCAGTTCTTC. Its translation is CSASLGEGPYNEQFF.

This clonotype showed up just once. The J gene is TRBJ2-2, the V gene TRBV3-1; a possible D gene is TRBD1 (6 bases). CDR1 is LGHDT and CDR2 is YNNKEL in the germline V gene (reference sequence). V was shortened by 7 bases and J by 0 bases, with 12 bases between the two germline ends. The CDR3 is 15 amino acids. The CDR3 DNA sequence: TGTGCCAGCACCCAGGGGACGGCGAACACCGGGGAGCTGTTTTTT. Amino acids: CASTQGTANTGELFF.

This clonotype has just a few counts. The chain is built from TRBV6-1 and TRBJ2-7, with D possibly called TRBD1 or TRBD2 (5 bases each). Deletions cut 6 bases from V and 2 bases from J, with 14 bases between. In germline, CDR1 is MNHNS, CDR2 SASEGT. CDR3 length: 14 residues. CDR3 DNA: TGTGCCAGCAGAGACCGGGACGGGACCTACGAGCAGTACTTC. Amino acids: CASRDRDGTYEQYF.

This clonotype was observed a handful of times. The chain carries TRBV9 and TRBJ2-7, with a tentative D call TRBD2 (6 bases). This CDR3 comprises 15 residues. Germline V CDR1 and CDR2: SGDLS, YYNGEE. The V end was cut by 0 bases, the J end by 5 bases, with 15 bases between. In DNA form, the CDR3 reads TGTGCCAGCAGCGTAGGAACTAGCACTTTGGACGAGCAGTACTTC. Translation: CASSVGTSTLDEQYF.